These 20 T cell receptor beta chains were all obtained from the same sample, sequenced in a study of cytomegalovirus exposure and HLA in healthy donors. Primers included in the PCR were 60 Vbeta and 13 Jbeta primers. This table comes from immunoSEQ multiplex PCR, and its TCRdb copy is limited to in-frame clones, with some not included. The data contain around 96,000 clones, 55% to 75% of them singletons. The sequencing sample was made of PBMCs. These receptors all stem from a man in his sixties in good health and CMV-seronegative.

V gene TRBV7-8 combines with J gene TRBJ2-7, with 15 bases matching TRBD2. CDR3 length: 15 amino acids. The V gene end was trimmed by 5 bases and the J gene end by 6 bases; junction bases not matched to a gene: 5. Germline CDR1 is SGHVS and CDR2 is FQNEAQ. The CDR3 DNA sequence: TGTGCCAGCAGCCAGTGGACTAGCGGGGGGGGCGAGCAGTACTTC. It codes for CASSQWTSGGGEQYF.

This chain uses TRBV5-1 with TRBJ2-5; 8 bases are a match to TRBD1. V gave up 3 bases and J gave up 5 bases; unmatched junction bases: 6. Germline V gives CDR1 SGHRS, CDR2 YFSETQ. This CDR3 region has 14 residues. Written as DNA, the CDR3 is TGCGCCAGCAGCTCGAACAGGGGGTTTGAGACCCAGTACTTC. This sequence encodes CASSSNRGFETQYF.

The gene calls are TRBV28 and TRBJ2-2; 10 bases are a match to TRBD2. The CDR3 runs 16 residues. CDR1 and CDR2 (germline): MDHEN, SYDVKM. V was clipped by 5 bases and J by 2 bases; unmatched bases: 5. In DNA form, the CDR3 reads TGTGCCAGCAGTGGGGGACTAGCGATAAACACCGGGGAGCTGTTTTTT. It encodes CASSGGLAINTGELFF.

This clone has more than one count but fewer than ten. This chain uses TRBV20-1 with TRBJ1-2; D is unclear. V lost 6 bases, J lost 6 bases, and 11 bases lay in between. The CDR3 runs to 11 residues. CDR1 DFQATT and CDR2 SNEGSKA come from the germline V gene (reference sequence). CDR3 nucleotide sequence: TGCAGTGCCCCGGGGTCGGATGGCTACACCTTC. This encodes CSAPGSDGYTF.

In regard to this clone: In the same sample, other DNA sequences code for this CDR3. The gene calls are TRBV9 and TRBJ2-5, with 10 bases that match TRBD2. V was clipped by 2 bases and J by 5 bases; unmatched bases: 6. The germline V gene encodes CDR1 SGDLS and CDR2 YYNGEE. The CDR3 runs 15 residues. This chain's CDR3 is CASSVEREGGETQYF. In nucleotides, the CDR3 is TGTGCCAGCAGCGTCGAGCGGGAGGGCGGGGAGACCCAGTACTTC.

This rearrangement joins TRBV7-2 to TRBJ2-6, with 9 bases identical to TRBD1. V gave up 5 bases and J gave up 4 bases; unmatched junction bases: 15. This CDR3 has 19 residues. Germline assignment: CDR1 SGHTA and CDR2 FQGNSA. The DNA for the CDR3 is TGTGCCAGCAGCGTAAGGACAGGGGAAGAATGGTCCGGGGCCAACGTCCTGACTTTC. As protein: CASSVRTGEEWSGANVLTF.

This clone has a single count. The rearrangement joins TRBV19 to TRBJ1-3; D is perhaps TRBD1 (5 bases). Germline V gene lookup returns CDR1 LNHDA and CDR2 SQIVND (reference sequence). V was trimmed by 4 bases and J by 2 bases, leaving 12 bases between them. This CDR3 is 15 amino acids long. The DNA for the CDR3 is TGTGCCAGTAGTACGGCGGGAGGGGCTGGAAACACCATATATTTT. Translating it yields CASSTAGGAGNTIYF.

The chain employs TRBV5-1 and TRBJ2-1, with 10 positions matching TRBD2. The CDR3 extends over 16 amino acids. With V trimmed by 4 bases and J by 0 bases, 4 bases remained unmatched. From germline, CDR1 is SGHRS and CDR2 YFSETQ. For the CDR3, the DNA is TGCGCCAGCAGCGGAGGACTAGCGGACTCCTACAATGAGCAGTTCTTC. Translation: CASSGGLADSYNEQFF.

The chain uses TRBV7-2 and TRBJ1-1, with no clear D. V shed 3 bases and J shed 0 bases, with 5 bases lying between them. The CDR3 spans 13 residues. In germline, CDR1 is SGHTA, CDR2 FQGNSA. CDR3 nucleotide sequence: TGTGCCAGCAGCTTTTCGGTGAACACTGAAGCTTTCTTT. Translating it yields CASSFSVNTEAFF.

The V call is TRBV29-1, the J call TRBJ1-5, with 7 bases aligning to TRBD1. CDR1 is SQVTM, CDR2 ANQGSEA, per germline. With V trimmed by 4 bases and J by 0 bases, 0 bases remained unmatched. The CDR3 has 13 amino acids. In DNA, the CDR3 is TGCAGCGTTGGACAGGGTAGCAATCAGCCCCAGCATTTT. Residues: CSVGQGSNQPQHF. The variable domain in full, with the rest retrieved from reference TRBV29-1 and TRBJ1-5, is SAVISQKPSRDICQRGTSLTIQCQVDSQVTMMFWYRQQPGQSLTLIATANQGSEATYESGFVIDKFPISRPNLTFSTLTVSNMSPEDSSIYLCSVGQGSNQPQHFGDGTRLSIL.

This clone appeared a few times. This chain links TRBV6-6 with TRBJ1-2; D might be TRBD1 (6 bases). CDR3 length: 13 amino acids. Germline V gene sequence: CDR1 MNHNY, CDR2 SVGAGI (reference sequence). V shed 4 bases and J shed 4 bases, with 10 bases lying between them. The CDR3 DNA follows: TGTGCCAGCAGTTTACAGGGCACCTATGGCTACACCTTC. Its protein product is CASSLQGTYGYTF.

The chain combines TRBV19 with TRBJ1-2; D is perhaps TRBD1 (6 bases). Germline V CDR1 and CDR2: LNHDA, SQIVND (reference sequence). V lost 8 bases and J 8 bases, leaving 21 bases between the germline ends. The CDR3 length is 14 residues. The CDR3 loop reads CASVKNTRQEGYTF. CDR3 nucleotide sequence: TGTGCCAGTGTCAAAAACACTCGACAGGAGGGCTACACCTTC.

The genes are TRBV6-6 and TRBJ2-5; D gene unclear. Germline assignment: CDR1 MNHNY and CDR2 SVGAGI (reference sequence). V was shortened by 8 bases and J by 5 bases, with 12 bases between the two germline ends. The CDR3 runs to 12 residues. CDR3 DNA sequence: TGTGCCAGCGGAACGTCGAGGGAGACCCAGTACTTC. Its protein is CASGTSRETQYF.

V gene TRBV6-5 combines with J gene TRBJ1-2; D perhaps matches TRBD1 (6 bases). Trimming left V 0 bases short and J 5 bases short, with 16 bases between. The germline V gene has CDR1 MNHEY and CDR2 SVGAGI. The CDR3 length is 16 residues. The CDR3 protein is CASSYSGIRGAYGYTF. CDR3 nucleotide sequence: TGTGCCAGCAGTTACTCGGGTATCAGGGGCGCTTATGGCTACACCTTC.

The chain has TRBV5-1 and TRBJ2-7, with 7 bases matching TRBD2. This CDR3 is built from 14 residues. The V segment lost 0 bases and the J segment 2 bases; nucleotides outside the gene matches: 2. The germline V gene encodes CDR1 SGHRS and CDR2 YFSETQ. CDR3 sequence reads: CASSLEAGPYEQYF. The CDR3, as DNA: TGCGCCAGCAGCTTGGAAGCGGGACCCTACGAGCAGTACTTC.

This clone was counted once. The chain recombines TRBV19 with TRBJ2-7; 8 bases are shared with TRBD2. The CDR3 spans 14 residues. Per germline, CDR1 LNHDA and CDR2 SQIVND (reference sequence). The V gene end was trimmed by 2 bases and the J gene end by 5 bases; junction bases not matched to a gene: 5. In DNA, the CDR3 is TGTGCCAGTAGTATAACGGGGGGGCTCGACGAGCAGTACTTC. Encoded protein: CASSITGGLDEQYF.

The chain has TRBV7-4 and TRBJ2-3; 7 bases match TRBD1. Germline V lookup: CDR1 SGHVT, CDR2 SQSDAQ. This CDR3 is built from 15 residues. Losses at the gene ends were 5 bases for V and 1 base for J; bases not matched to a gene: 6. This CDR3 reads CASSQGVQRTDTQYF. The DNA of the CDR3 is TGTGCCAGCAGCCAGGGGGTCCAACGCACAGATACGCAGTATTTT.

This clone was recorded a few times. The genes are TRBV6-5 and TRBJ1-1; D is perhaps TRBD1 (5 bases). Germline loops: CDR1 MNHEY, CDR2 SVGAGI. Trimming removed 8 bases from V and 11 bases from J, with 15 bases in between. The CDR3 runs to 11 residues. The CDR3 here is CASQTPAGAFF. The CDR3 DNA follows: TGTGCCAGCCAAACCCCAGCAGGGGCTTTCTTT.

V and J are TRBV6-1 and TRBJ1-6; 10 bases agree with TRBD1. The CDR3 runs 15 residues. Trimming removed 4 bases from V and 8 bases from J; junction bases left unmatched: 5. Germline V gene data show CDR1 as MNHNS and CDR2 as SASEGT. CDR3 DNA: TGTGCCAGCAGTGGGACAGGGGGTTTGGATTCACCCCTCCACTTT. Translation: CASSGTGGLDSPLHF.

The chain is built from TRBV5-1 and TRBJ1-2, with D unclear. This CDR3 has 13 residues. Looked up from germline, CDR1 is SGHRS and CDR2 is YFSETQ. Trimming stripped 0 bases from V and 3 bases from J, with 6 bases between. CDR3 nucleotide sequence: TGCGCCAGCAGCTTGGGCGAATACTATGGCTACACCTTC. Protein sequence: CASSLGEYYGYTF.